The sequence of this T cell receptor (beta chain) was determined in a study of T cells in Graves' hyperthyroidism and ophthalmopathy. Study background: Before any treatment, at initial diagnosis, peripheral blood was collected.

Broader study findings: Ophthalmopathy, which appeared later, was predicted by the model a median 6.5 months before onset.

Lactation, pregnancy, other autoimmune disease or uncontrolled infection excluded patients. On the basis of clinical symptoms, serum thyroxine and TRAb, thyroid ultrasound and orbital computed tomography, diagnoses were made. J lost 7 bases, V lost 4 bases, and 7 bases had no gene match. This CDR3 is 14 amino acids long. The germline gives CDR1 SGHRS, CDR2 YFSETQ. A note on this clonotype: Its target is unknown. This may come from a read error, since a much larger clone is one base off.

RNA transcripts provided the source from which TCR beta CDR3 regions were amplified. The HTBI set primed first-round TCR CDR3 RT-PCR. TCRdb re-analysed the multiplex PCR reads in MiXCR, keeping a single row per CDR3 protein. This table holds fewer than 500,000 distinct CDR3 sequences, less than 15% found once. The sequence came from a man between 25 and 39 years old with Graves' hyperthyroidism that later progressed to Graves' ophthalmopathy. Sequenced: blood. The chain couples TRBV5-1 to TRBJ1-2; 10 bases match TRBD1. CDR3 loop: CASSRGQGRFGYTF. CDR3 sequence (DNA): TGCGCCAGCAGCCGGGGACAGGGGAGGTTTGGCTACACCTTC.